The source of this TCR delta chain is a study of gamma-delta T cells after stem cell transplantation. About this clone itself: Relative to the germline gene, one junction end is altered; a read error may explain this.

CDR3 length equals 17 residues. Germline CDR1 is GEAIGNYY and CDR2 is EKD. TCRdb redid clone calling on the RT-PCR reads using CATT. The sample holds more than 1,500 delta-chain clones; about 15% are singletons and the top ten take roughly 16%. Sequencing input: gamma-delta T cells. The sequence was collected from a human donor. It is not recorded whose cells these are; they may come from a transplant donor. V usage is TRDV2 and J usage is TRDJ3; D may be TRDD3 (6 bases). CDR3 region: CACDRRGETWDTRKMFF. The DNA for the CDR3 is TGTGCCTGTGACAGACGGGGGGAGACCTGGGACACCCGAAAGATGTTTTTC.